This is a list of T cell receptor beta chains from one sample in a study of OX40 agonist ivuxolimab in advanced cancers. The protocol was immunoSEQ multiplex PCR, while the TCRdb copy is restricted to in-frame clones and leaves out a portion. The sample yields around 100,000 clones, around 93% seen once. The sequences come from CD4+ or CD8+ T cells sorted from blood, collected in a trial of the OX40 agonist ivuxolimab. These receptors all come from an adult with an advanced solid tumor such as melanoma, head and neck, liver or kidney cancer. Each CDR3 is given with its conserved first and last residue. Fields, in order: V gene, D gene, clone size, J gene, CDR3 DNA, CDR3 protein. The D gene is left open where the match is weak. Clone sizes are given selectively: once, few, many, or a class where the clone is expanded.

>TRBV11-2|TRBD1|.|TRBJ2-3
TGTGCCAGCAGCAGGACAGGGAACCCCAGCACAGATACGCAGTATTTT
CASSRTGNPSTDTQYF
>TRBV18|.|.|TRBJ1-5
TGTGCCAGCTCACCACGTAGCTCCGATAGCAATCAGCCCCAGCATTTT
CASSPRSSDSNQPQHF
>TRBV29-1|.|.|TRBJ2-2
TGCAGCGTTGAGATCCGGGGCACCGGGGAGCTGTTTTTT
CSVEIRGTGELFF
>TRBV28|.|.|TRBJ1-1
TGTGCCAGCAGTTTACTTAACACTGAAGCTTTCTTT
CASSLLNTEAFF
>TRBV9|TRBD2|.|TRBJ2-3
TGTGCCAGCAGCGTACTAGCGGTACCCACAGATACGCAGTATTTT
CASSVLAVPTDTQYF
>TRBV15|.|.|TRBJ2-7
TGTGCCACCAGCAGAGTAAGCGGCTACGAGCAGTACTTC
CATSRVSGYEQYF
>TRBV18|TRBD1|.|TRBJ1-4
TGTGCCAGCTCATCTACAGGGGTCGAAAAACTGTTTTTT
CASSSTGVEKLFF
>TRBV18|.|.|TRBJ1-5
TGTGCCAGCTCACCAGGACAAGAGGGTCAGCCCCAGCATTTT
CASSPGQEGQPQHF
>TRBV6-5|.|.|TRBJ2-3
TGTGCCAGCAGGAGGTCCTCCCTCACAGATACGCAGTATTTT
CASRRSSLTDTQYF
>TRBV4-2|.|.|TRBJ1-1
TGTGCCAGCAGCCAAGATGTAGGTCTAAACTTT
CASSQDVGLNF
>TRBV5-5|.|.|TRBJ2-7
TGTGCCAGCAGCCCCTGGCCCAGCGGTAAAAGCTCCTACGAGCAGTACTTC
CASSPWPSGKSSYEQYF
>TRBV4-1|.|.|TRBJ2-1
TGCGCCAGCAGCCAAGAAAAAGGAGGGCTTCGGGGCAATGAGCAGTTCTTC
CASSQEKGGLRGNEQFF
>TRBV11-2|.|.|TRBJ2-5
TGTGCCAGCAGCTCCCGCGGGGGCTCCCAAGAGACCCAGTACTTC
CASSSRGGSQETQYF
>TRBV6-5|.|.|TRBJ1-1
TGTGCCAGCAGTTACGAAGGCCGGACGAACACTGAAGCTTTCTTT
CASSYEGRTNTEAFF
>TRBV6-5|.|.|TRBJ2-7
TGTGCCAGCAGCCGTGGCGGGAACTACGAGCAGTACTTC
CASSRGGNYEQYF
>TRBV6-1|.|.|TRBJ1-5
TGTGCCAGCAGTGTCCGGCAGGGTGGCAATCAGCCCCAGCATTTT
CASSVRQGGNQPQHF
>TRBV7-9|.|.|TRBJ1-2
TGTGCCAGCAGCTTAAGCGGGGACAACTATGGCTACACCTTC
CASSLSGDNYGYTF
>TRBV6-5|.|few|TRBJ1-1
TGTGCCAGCAGTTACGATCCAGACACTGAAGCTTTCTTT
CASSYDPDTEAFF
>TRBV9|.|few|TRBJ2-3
TGTGCCAGCAGCGTACGTTTTAGCCCAGCAGATACGCAGTATTTT
CASSVRFSPADTQYF
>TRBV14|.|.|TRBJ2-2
TGTGCCAGCAGCCAAGGGGGGGCCGGGGAGCTGTTTTTT
CASSQGGAGELFF
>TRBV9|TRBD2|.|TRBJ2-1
TGTGCCAGCAGCCGGACTAGCGGGGGGTACAATGAGCAGTTCTTC
CASSRTSGGYNEQFF
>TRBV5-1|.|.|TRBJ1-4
TGCGCCAGCAGGCAAGGACAAGAAAAACTGTTTTTT
CASRQGQEKLFF
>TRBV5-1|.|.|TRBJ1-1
TGCGCCAGCAGCCTTTTGGGGGGTGCGGACACTGAAGCTTTCTTT
CASSLLGGADTEAFF
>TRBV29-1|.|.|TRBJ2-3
TGCAGCGTTGAAGATTGGTCGGGGAGGACGCAGTATTTT
CSVEDWSGRTQYF
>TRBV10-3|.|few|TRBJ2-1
TGTGCCATCAGTGGGGGCCAAGAGCAGTTCTTC
CAISGGQEQFF
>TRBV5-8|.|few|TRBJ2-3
TGTGCCAGCAGGGCGAAGGGACACCCGAGGGCAGATACGCAGTATTTT
CASRAKGHPRADTQYF
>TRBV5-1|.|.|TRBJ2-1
TGCGCCAGCAGCTCCCTTGCGGGTACCTCCTACAATGAGCAGTTCTTC
CASSSLAGTSYNEQFF
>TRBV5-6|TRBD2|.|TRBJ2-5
TGTGCCAGCAGCTTGGGGCTAGCGGGGCAAGAGACCCAGTACTTC
CASSLGLAGQETQYF
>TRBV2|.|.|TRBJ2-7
TGTGCCAGCAGTGCATCCGGACCCTACGAGCAGTACTTC
CASSASGPYEQYF
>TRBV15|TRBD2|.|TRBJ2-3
TGTGCCACCAGCAGAGAATCTAGCGGGAGAACAGATACGCAGTATTTT
CATSRESSGRTDTQYF
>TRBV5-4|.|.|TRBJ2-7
TGTGCCAGCAGCTTTTTTCCCTACGAGCAGTACTTC
CASSFFPYEQYF
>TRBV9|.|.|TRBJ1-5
TGTGCCAGCAGCTCTTCCACTAATCAGCCCCAGCATTTT
CASSSSTNQPQHF
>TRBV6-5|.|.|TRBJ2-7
TGTGCCAGCAGTTACCAGGGGGGAAGTTACGAGCAGTACTTC
CASSYQGGSYEQYF
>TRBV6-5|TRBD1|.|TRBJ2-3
TGTGCCAGCAGTTATGCCAGGGGGCTGACAGATACGCAGTATTTT
CASSYARGLTDTQYF
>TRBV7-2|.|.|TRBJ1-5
TGTGCCAGCAGCCTTTTCGACCAGCCCCAGCATTTT
CASSLFDQPQHF
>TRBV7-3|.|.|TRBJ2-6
TGTGCCAGCAGCCCCACAGGGCCCGGGGCCAACGTCCTGACTTTC
CASSPTGPGANVLTF
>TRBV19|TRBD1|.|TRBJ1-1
TGTGCCAGTAGTTATGACAGGGTTGGAACTGAAGCTTTCTTT
CASSYDRVGTEAFF
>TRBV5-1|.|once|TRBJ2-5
TGCGCCAGCAGCTTGAGCGGGCAAGAGACCCAGTACTTC
CASSLSGQETQYF
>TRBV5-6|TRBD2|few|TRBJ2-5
TGTGCCAGCAGCGTCCCGGGCCTAGCGGGGACCCAGTACTTC
CASSVPGLAGTQYF
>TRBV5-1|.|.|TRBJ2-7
TGCGCCAGCAGCTTAACGGCAGGGGCTGGGGAGCAGTACTTC
CASSLTAGAGEQYF
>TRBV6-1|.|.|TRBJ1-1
TGTGCCAGCAGTGGCTTAGGGGCCGGTGAACCTTTCTTT
CASSGLGAGEPFF
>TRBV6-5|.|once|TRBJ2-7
TGTGCCAGCAGTTTACTAGCCGGCTACGAGCAGTACTTC
CASSLLAGYEQYF
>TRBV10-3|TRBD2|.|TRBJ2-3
TGTGCCATCAGCCCTAGCGGGAGGTTCACAGATACGCAGTATTTT
CAISPSGRFTDTQYF
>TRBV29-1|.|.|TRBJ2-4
TGCAGCGTTGAAGGTGCGGGTCCCCACTCAAACATTCAGTACTTC
CSVEGAGPHSNIQYF
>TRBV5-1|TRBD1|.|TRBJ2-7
TGCGCCAGCAGCTTGGCAGGGGGCATTTACGAGCAGTACTTC
CASSLAGGIYEQYF
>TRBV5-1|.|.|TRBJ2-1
TGCGCCAGCGGCAATGGTGGGGGCCCCTACAATGAGCAGTTCTTC
CASGNGGGPYNEQFF
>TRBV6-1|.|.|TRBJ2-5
TGTGCCAGCATGGGCAGAAAGACCCAGTACTTC
CASMGRKTQYF
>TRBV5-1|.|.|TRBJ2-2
TGCGCCAGCAGCTGGATGGTGGGAGGACGTCAAATCACCGGGGAGCTGTTTTTT
CASSWMVGGRQITGELFF
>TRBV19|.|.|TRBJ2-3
TGTGCCAGTAGTATAGAGTTACTAACCAGCACAGATACGCAGTATTTT
CASSIELLTSTDTQYF
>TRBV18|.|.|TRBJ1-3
TGTGCCAGCTCCCAACAGGTACACTCTGGAAACACCATATATTTT
CASSQQVHSGNTIYF
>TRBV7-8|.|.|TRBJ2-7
TGTGCCAGCAGCTTAGATCCGGGAGAGTACGAGCAGTACTTC
CASSLDPGEYEQYF
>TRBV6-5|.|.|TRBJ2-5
TGTGCCAGCAGGGAGGGGGAGGAGACCCAGTACTTC
CASREGEETQYF
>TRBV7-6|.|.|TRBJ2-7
TGTGCCAGCAGCTTAAGGAGCGGACCAACCTACGAGCAGTACTTC
CASSLRSGPTYEQYF
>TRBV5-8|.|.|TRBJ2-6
TGTGCCAGCAGGTCGGTTTCTGGGGCCAACGTCCTGACTTTC
CASRSVSGANVLTF
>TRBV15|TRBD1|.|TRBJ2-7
TGTGCCACCAGCAGAGCGGGACAGGCCACCTACGAGCAGTACTTC
CATSRAGQATYEQYF
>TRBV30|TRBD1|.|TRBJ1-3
TGTGCCTGGTGCGGACAGGGCTTCTCTGGAAACACCATATATTTT
CAWCGQGFSGNTIYF
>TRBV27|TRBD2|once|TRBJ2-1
TGTGCCAGCACCAAGACTAGCGGGAACTACAATGAGCAGTTCTTC
CASTKTSGNYNEQFF